This TCR beta chain emerged from a study of siplizumab effects on memory and regulatory T cells. Assay used: immunoSEQ multiplex PCR; TCRdb lists only in-frame clones, some missing. The sample includes some 120,000 clones, around 94% seen only once; the top ten take around 1.7%. The length of the CDR3 is 14 residues. Germline CDR1 and CDR2: SGDLS and YYNGEE. Trimming took off 4 bases at V and 5 bases at J, with 15 bases between the two ends. This chain connects TRBV9 to TRBJ1-1; D is possibly TRBD1 (6 bases). The origin of this receptor is a human donor in good health. The sample was non-Treg CD4+ T cells sorted from blood. CDR3 sequence reads: CASSLGGVLTEAFF. The CDR3 DNA follows: TGTGCCAGCAGCTTAGGGGGGGTTTTGACTGAAGCTTTCTTT.